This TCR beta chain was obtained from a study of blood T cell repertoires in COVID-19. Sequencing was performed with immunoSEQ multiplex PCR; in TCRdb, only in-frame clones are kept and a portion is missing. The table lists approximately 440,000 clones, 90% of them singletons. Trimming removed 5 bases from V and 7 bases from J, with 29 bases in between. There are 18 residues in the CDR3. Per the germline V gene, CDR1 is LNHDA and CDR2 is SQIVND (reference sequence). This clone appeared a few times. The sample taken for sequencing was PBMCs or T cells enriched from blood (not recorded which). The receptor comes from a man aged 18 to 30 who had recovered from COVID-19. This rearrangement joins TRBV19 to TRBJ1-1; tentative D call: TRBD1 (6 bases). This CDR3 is CASSPRPDKVGRGGEAFF. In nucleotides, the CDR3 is TGTGCCAGTAGTCCCCGTCCTGACAAGGTGGGGAGAGGGGGTGAAGCTTTCTTT.